Detailed here is one TCR beta chain. Its cognate antigen is unknown. CDR3 size: 17 residues. Per germline, CDR1 MDHEN and CDR2 SYDVKM. This entry comes from a study of monozygotic twins with inflammatory bowel disease. Findings of the study overall: IBD patients share fewer clonotypes with other people than healthy twins do, especially with disease activity.

Researchers isolated total RNA from whole blood without sorting T cells. From its re-call of the 5' RACE reads, TCRdb lists each CDR3 protein once, without DNA. The table for this sample gives 190,000 or so distinct CDR3 sequences. The receptor was derived from a human donor with ulcerative colitis or Crohn's disease, or a healthy co-twin of an affected twin (not recorded which). The sequenced sample consisted of blood. The V and J genes are TRBV28 and TRBJ1-5; lacking DNA, the TRBD1 call made by TCRdb goes unchecked. The CDR3 protein is CASRIPQGSGSNQPQHF.